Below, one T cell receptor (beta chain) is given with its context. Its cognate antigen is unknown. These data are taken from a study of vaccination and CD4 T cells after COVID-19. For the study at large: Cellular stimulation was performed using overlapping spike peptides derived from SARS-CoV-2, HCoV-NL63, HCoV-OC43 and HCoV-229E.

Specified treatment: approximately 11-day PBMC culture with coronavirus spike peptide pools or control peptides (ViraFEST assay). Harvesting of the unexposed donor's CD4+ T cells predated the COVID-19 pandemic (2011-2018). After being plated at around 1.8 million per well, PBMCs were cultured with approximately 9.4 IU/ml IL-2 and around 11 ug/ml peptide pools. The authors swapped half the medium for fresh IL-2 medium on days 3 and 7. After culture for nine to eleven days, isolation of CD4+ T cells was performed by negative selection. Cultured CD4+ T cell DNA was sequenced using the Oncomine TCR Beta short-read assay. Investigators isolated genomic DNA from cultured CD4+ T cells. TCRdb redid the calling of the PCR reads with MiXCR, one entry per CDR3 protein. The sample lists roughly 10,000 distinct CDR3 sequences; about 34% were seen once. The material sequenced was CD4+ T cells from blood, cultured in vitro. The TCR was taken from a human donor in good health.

CDR3 sequence reads: CASSIGPTQETQYF. For the CDR3, the DNA is TGTGCCAGTAGTATAGGACCGACCCAAGAGACCCAGTACTTC. This chain joins TRBV19 and TRBJ2-5; the D is unclear. This CDR3 contains 14 residues. The V end lost 1 base, the J end lost 1 base, and 7 bases lay between the germline ends. Germline CDR1 is LNHDA and CDR2 is SQIVND (reference sequence).